The 30 T cell receptor beta chains presented below share a single source sample, sequenced in a study of cytomegalovirus exposure and HLA in healthy donors. The PCR contained 60 Vbeta and 13 Jbeta primers. Assay used: immunoSEQ multiplex PCR; TCRdb lists only in-frame clones, some missing. The table lists more than 100,000 clones. Sequencing input: PBMCs. The receptors come from a woman in her thirties or forties in good health and CMV-seronegative.

This chain connects TRBV7-6 to TRBJ1-1; 7 bases agree with TRBD1. The germline gives CDR1 SGHVS, CDR2 FNYEAQ. The V segment lost 5 bases and the J segment 11 bases; nucleotides outside the gene matches: 11. The CDR3 covers 13 residues. The CDR3 is CASSQTTGRGAFF. The CDR3 DNA reads as TGTGCCAGCAGCCAGACGACAGGGAGAGGTGCTTTCTTT. Full variable domain (remainder filled in from reference TRBV7-6 and TRBJ1-1): GAGVSQSPRYKVTKRGQDVALRCDPISGHVSLYWYRQALGQGPEFLTYFNYEAQQDKSGLPNDRFSAERPEGSISTLTIQRTEQRDSAMYRCASSQTTGRGAFFGQGTRLTVV.

The J gene is TRBJ1-1, the V gene TRBV4-1; D possibly corresponds to TRBD1 (6 bases). CDR3 size: 15 residues. Germline V gives CDR1 MGHRA, CDR2 YSYEKL. V shed 4 bases and J shed 6 bases, with 18 bases lying between them. The CDR3 DNA reads as TGCGCCAGCAGCCGCATCCTATCAGGGGCGTCTGAAGCTTTCTTT. Its protein product is CASSRILSGASEAFF.

The chain joins TRBV9 to TRBJ1-4; D gene uncertain. CDR1 is SGDLS, CDR2 YYNGEE, per germline. The CDR3 loop spans 14 amino acids. V was clipped by 4 bases and J by 8 bases, with 15 bases between them. The CDR3 DNA sequence: TGTGCCAGCAGCCCCTCTGCCGCGGGCGAAAAACTGTTTTTT. This gives the protein CASSPSAAGEKLFF. Variable domain in full (rest from reference TRBV9 and TRBJ1-4): DSGVTQTPKHLITATGQRVTLRCSPRSGDLSVYWYQQSLDQGLQFLIQYYNGEERAKGNILERFSAQQFPDLHSELNLSSLELGDSALYFCASSPSAAGEKLFFGSGTQLSVL.

A note on this clone: Other DNA sequences of this sample code for an identical CDR3. The CDR3 nucleotides read TGTGCCAGCAGCTCGGGACTAGCGGGGTACAATGAGCAGTTCTTC. Its translation is CASSSGLAGYNEQFF. The V call is TRBV7-3, the J call TRBJ2-1, with 13 bases aligning to TRBD2. Germline assignment: CDR1 SGHTA and CDR2 FQGTGA. J was trimmed by 4 bases and V by 4 bases; bases with no gene match: 1. The CDR3 extends over 15 amino acids. Supplemented by reference TRBV7-3 and TRBJ2-1, the full variable domain reads GAGVSQTPSNKVTEKGKYVELRCDPISGHTALYWYRQSLGQGPEFLIYFQGTGAADDSGLPNDRFFAVRPEGSVSTLKIQRTERGDSAVYLCASSSGLAGYNEQFFGPGTRLTVL.

The rearrangement joins TRBV28 to TRBJ1-1; TRBD1 might be the D (6 bases). The V end lost 4 bases, the J end lost 0 bases, and 15 bases lay between the germline ends. The CDR3 spans 16 residues. The germline V gene has CDR1 MDHEN and CDR2 SYDVKM. The CDR3 protein is CASSSPRQDLNTEAFF. The CDR3 nucleotides read TGTGCCAGCAGTTCGCCCCGACAGGACTTGAACACTGAAGCTTTCTTT.

The rearrangement uses TRBV19 and TRBJ2-7; 8 nucleotides agree with TRBD1. CDR1 is LNHDA and CDR2 is SQIVND in the germline V gene (reference sequence). This CDR3 comprises 13 residues. CDR3 amino acids: CTTRDRRSYEQYF. Written as DNA, the CDR3 is TGTACCACTAGGGACAGGCGTTCGTACGAGCAGTACTTC. Variable domain in full (rest from reference TRBV19 and TRBJ2-7): DGGITQSPKYLFRKEGQNVTLSCEQNLNHDAMYWYRQDPGQGLRLIYYSQIVNDFQKGDIAEGYSVSREKKESFPLTVTSAQKNPTAFYLCTTRDRRSYEQYFGPGTRLTVT.

The chain has TRBV6-5 and TRBJ1-1; possible D gene TRBD1, 6 bases. This CDR3 comprises 14 residues. Germline-derived CDR1 and CDR2 are MNHEY and SVGAGI. The germline V and J ends were trimmed by 5 bases and 0 bases, with 10 bases remaining between them. The CDR3 spells CASSNRVMNTEAFF. CDR3 DNA sequence: TGTGCCAGCAGTAACAGGGTCATGAACACTGAAGCTTTCTTT.

V and J are TRBV9 and TRBJ1-2; D remains unclear. Germline CDR1 reads SGDLS; CDR2 reads YYNGEE. Between the trimmed V and J ends, which lost 0 bases and 3 bases, there was a span of 15 bases. The CDR3 contains 16 residues. DNA of the CDR3: TGTGCCAGCAGCGTAGAGCCCCAAACAGTTGACTATGGCTACACCTTC. Its protein product is CASSVEPQTVDYGYTF. The full variable domain, with the rest looked up from reference TRBV9 and TRBJ1-2, is DSGVTQTPKHLITATGQRVTLRCSPRSGDLSVYWYQQSLDQGLQFLIQYYNGEERAKGNILERFSAQQFPDLHSELNLSSLELGDSALYFCASSVEPQTVDYGYTFGSGTRLTVV.

The chain employs TRBV6-4 and TRBJ1-6, with a weak D call TRBD1 (6 bases). The germline gives CDR1 MRHNA, CDR2 SNTAGT. CDR3 length: 16 amino acids. V lost 4 bases, J lost 6 bases, and 16 bases lay in between. The CDR3 coding sequence is TGTGCCAGCAGTGGGGGGCCTACGGGTTCTAATTCACCCCTCCACTTT. Protein: CASSGGPTGSNSPLHF.

The V and J genes are TRBV7-2 and TRBJ1-4; 10 bases align to TRBD1. This CDR3 comprises 14 residues. With V trimmed by 8 bases and J by 5 bases, 5 bases remained unmatched. CDR1 is SGHTA, CDR2 FQGNSA, per germline. The DNA for the CDR3 is TGTGCCAGCCGCCTGGGACAGGGGAATGAAAAACTGTTTTTT. Its protein product is CASRLGQGNEKLFF.

The chain recombines TRBV9 with TRBJ1-2, with 8 bases aligning to TRBD1. The germline V gene has CDR1 SGDLS and CDR2 YYNGEE. The CDR3 consists of 12 residues. J gave up 12 bases and V 4 bases, and 8 bases lay outside the gene matches. The CDR3 loop reads CASSLRTGPNTF. CDR3 nucleotides: TGTGCCAGCAGCCTAAGGACAGGGCCTAACACCTTC.

The chain has TRBV7-2 and TRBJ1-4; 8 bases are a match to TRBD1. Trimming removed 1 base from V and 8 bases from J; junction bases left unmatched: 6. The CDR3 loop spans 15 amino acids. CDR1 is SGHTA and CDR2 is FQGNSA in the germline V gene. The CDR3 loop is CASSLVGQELEKLFF. Here the CDR3 DNA reads TGTGCCAGCAGCTTAGTGGGACAGGAACTCGAAAAACTGTTTTTT.

The chain links TRBV5-4 to TRBJ1-2, with D hard to call. The germline gives CDR1 SGHNT, CDR2 YYREEE (reference sequence). Deletions cut 4 bases from V and 7 bases from J, with 17 bases between. This CDR3 has 14 amino acids. The CDR3 loop reads CASSTDVLRVGYTF. DNA of the CDR3: TGTGCCAGCAGCACGGACGTCCTGAGGGTTGGCTACACCTTC.

The chain is built from TRBV5-1 and TRBJ2-1; no clear D gene. Germline-derived CDR1 and CDR2 are SGHRS and YFSETQ. The CDR3 contains 13 residues. Trimming cost V 1 base and J 6 bases, with 8 bases left between them. CDR3 DNA: TGCGCCAGCAGCTTGCGACTGGGCAATGAGCAGTTCTTC. It specifies CASSLRLGNEQFF.

The chain combines TRBV28 with TRBJ1-5, with D possibly matching TRBD1 (6 bases). Germline V gene data show CDR1 as MDHEN and CDR2 as SYDVKM. CDR3 length: 15 residues. V lost 6 bases, J lost 0 bases, and 12 bases lay in between. The CDR3 region is CASSSDRSSNQPQHF. As DNA, the CDR3 is TGTGCCAGCAGCTCCGACAGGAGTAGCAATCAGCCCCAGCATTTT.

The CDR3, as DNA: TGTGCCATCAGTGAAAAGGGGGAGACCCAGTACTTC. Protein sequence: CAISEKGETQYF. The rearrangement uses TRBV10-3 and TRBJ2-5; tentative D call: TRBD1 (5 bases). CDR1 is ENHRY, CDR2 SYGVKD, per germline. Trimming took off 3 bases at V and 5 bases at J, with 7 bases between the two ends. CDR3 length: 12 amino acids.

This chain links TRBV18 with TRBJ2-5; weak D call: TRBD2 (5 bases). CDR1 is KGHSH and CDR2 is LQKENI in the germline V gene. The CDR3 sequence is 13 residues long. Trimming took 3 bases from V and 2 from J, leaving 7 bases between them. The CDR3 DNA reads as TGTGCCAGCTCACCCCGCGGGCAAGAGACCCAGTACTTC. It specifies CASSPRGQETQYF.

The chain uses TRBV28 and TRBJ1-1; D is uncertain. V was cut by 7 bases and J by 2 bases, with 8 bases left in between. This CDR3 is 12 amino acids long. The germline CDR1 and CDR2 sequences are MDHEN and SYDVKM. CDR3 sequence (DNA): TGTGCCAGCACCCCACTAAACACTGAAGCTTTCTTT. Translated: CASTPLNTEAFF.

The rearrangement uses TRBV29-1 and TRBJ2-7; perhaps TRBD1 as D (6 bases). The CDR3 length is 14 residues. V was pared by 4 bases and J by 3 bases, with 16 bases between. The germline gives CDR1 SQVTM, CDR2 ANQGSEA. CDR3 loop: CSVVRAKGDYEQYF. The CDR3 DNA reads as TGCAGCGTTGTTCGAGCCAAGGGGGACTACGAGCAGTACTTC.

This CDR3 is CASSVTWGANTEAFF. The CDR3 region has the DNA TGTGCCAGCAGCGTTACTTGGGGCGCAAACACTGAAGCTTTCTTT. This rearrangement joins TRBV9 to TRBJ1-1, with D tentatively TRBD1 (5 bases). The germline V gene has CDR1 SGDLS and CDR2 YYNGEE. V lost 2 bases and J 2 bases, leaving 13 bases between the germline ends. The CDR3 length is 15 residues.

The V call is TRBV5-1, the J call TRBJ1-4, with 7 bases aligning to TRBD1. This CDR3 spans 18 amino acids. Germline V gives CDR1 SGHRS, CDR2 YFSETQ. V was clipped by 3 bases and J by 4 bases; unmatched bases: 15. The CDR3 DNA sequence: TGCGCCAGCAGCTCAGGAATTGACAGGGTACCCGTTAATGAAAAACTGTTTTTT. Translated, it gives CASSSGIDRVPVNEKLFF.

This sequence joins TRBV6-4 and TRBJ1-6, with 7 positions matching TRBD1. Germline V gene data show CDR1 as MRHNA and CDR2 as SNTAGT. The CDR3 loop spans 16 amino acids. Germline trimming cut 8 bases from V and 2 bases from J; bases unmatched to any gene: 9. The CDR3 DNA reads as TGTGCCAGCGGGGAAAGAGGGACAGCCTATAATTCACCCCTCCACTTT. Its protein product is CASGERGTAYNSPLHF.

About this clone itself: At one end, the junction sequence differs from germline, possibly due to a read error. Other DNA sequences within the sample encode an identical CDR3. The chain has TRBV6-1 and TRBJ1-2, with D possibly matching TRBD1 (5 bases). This CDR3 is 15 amino acids long. CDR1 MNHNS and CDR2 SASEGT come from the germline V gene. The CDR3 loop reads CASSEVGRAVLGYTF. The CDR3 nucleotides read TGTGCTAGCAGTGAAGTGGGCAGGGCGGTACTTGGCTACACCTTC.

This chain links TRBV14 with TRBJ2-1, with 10 nucleotides matching TRBD2. The CDR3 extends over 21 amino acids. The trim removed 0 bases at V and 3 bases at J, leaving 17 bases unmatched. Germline V lookup: CDR1 SGHDN, CDR2 FVKESK. CDR3 residues: CASSQEGVAGGYRGGYNEQFF. The DNA of the CDR3 is TGTGCCAGCAGCCAAGAGGGGGTAGCGGGGGGCTACCGCGGAGGCTACAATGAGCAGTTCTTC.

The CDR3 sequence is CASTLRHRNYGYTF. The CDR3 region has the DNA TGTGCCAGTACCCTCCGACACCGTAACTATGGCTACACCTTC. The V and J genes are TRBV19 and TRBJ1-2; D gene ambiguous. Germline V CDR1 and CDR2: LNHDA, SQIVND (reference sequence). With 7 bases removed from V and 1 base from J, the gap between germline ends came to 13 bases. CDR3 length equals 14 residues.

J is TRBJ1-1 and V is TRBV28; no clear D gene. Between the trimmed V and J ends, which lost 7 bases and 9 bases, there was a span of 18 bases. CDR1 and CDR2 from the germline V gene are MDHEN and SYDVKM. The CDR3 is made up of 13 amino acids. This CDR3 is CASTDAAPPQAFF. In nucleotides, the CDR3 is TGTGCCAGCACCGACGCGGCCCCCCCTCAAGCTTTCTTT.

The CDR3 sequence: CASIKAGRTGELFF. In nucleotides, the CDR3 is TGTGCCAGCATCAAAGCGGGGCGAACCGGGGAGCTGTTTTTT. V usage is TRBV11-2 and J usage is TRBJ2-2, with 7 nucleotides matching TRBD2. Germline CDR1 reads SGHAT; CDR2 reads FQNNGV. The V segment lost 7 bases and the J segment 5 bases; nucleotides outside the gene matches: 7. The CDR3 has 14 amino acids.

This chain links TRBV7-2 with TRBJ2-1; no reliable D call. CDR1 SGHTA and CDR2 FQGNSA come from the germline V gene. This CDR3 spans 12 amino acids. The V end was cut by 3 bases, the J end by 5 bases, with 5 bases between. DNA of the CDR3: TGTGCCAGCAGCTTCCGTGACAATGAGCAGTTCTTC. It specifies CASSFRDNEQFF.

The gene calls are TRBV4-2 and TRBJ1-2; possible D gene TRBD1, 5 bases. CDR3 size: 16 residues. Germline assignment: CDR1 LGHNA and CDR2 YNFKEQ. The V end was cut by 0 bases, the J end by 3 bases, with 14 bases between. The CDR3 here is CASSQDQEKGHYGYTF. CDR3 DNA sequence: TGTGCCAGCAGCCAAGATCAGGAGAAGGGGCACTATGGCTACACCTTC.

J is TRBJ2-6 and V is TRBV15; 9 nucleotides agree with TRBD1. This CDR3 spans 22 amino acids. Germline-derived CDR1 and CDR2 are LNHNV and YYDKDF (reference sequence). Unmatched junction bases numbered 18, after V lost 3 bases and J lost 0 bases. The CDR3 sequence: CATSRPPGQGLKTVSGANVLTF. CDR3 nucleotide sequence: TGTGCCACCAGCAGGCCCCCGGGACAGGGCCTTAAGACAGTCTCTGGGGCCAACGTCCTGACTTTC.